Below, 24 T cell receptor beta chains from the same sample are listed, as sequenced in a study of Graves' ophthalmopathy and Graves' hyperthyroidism. TCR beta CDR3 regions were amplified from RNA transcripts. HTBI-primed RT-PCR formed the first round, and a multiplex PCR formed the second. TCRdb fed the multiplex PCR reads into MiXCR, producing one record per CDR3 protein. Found here are more than 45,000 distinct CDR3 sequences, around 45% of them singletons; the top ten hold roughly a quarter. Sequencing was carried out using peripheral blood. These receptor sequences come from an adult man with Graves' ophthalmopathy.

The genes are TRBV20-1 and TRBJ2-6; 7 bases align to TRBD2. V trimming: 6 bases; J trimming: 4 bases; junction bases outside the gene matches: 12. Germline V lookup: CDR1 DFQATT, CDR2 SNEGSKA (reference sequence). The CDR3 covers 16 residues. CDR3 sequence reads: CSARSTGGSGANVLTF. The CDR3 DNA follows: TGCAGTGCCAGGTCAACCGGGGGGTCCGGGGCCAACGTCCTGACTTTC.

This sequence joins TRBV18 and TRBJ2-3; 8 bases are shared with TRBD1. The V segment lost 6 bases and the J segment 4 bases; nucleotides outside the gene matches: 3. The length of the CDR3 is 13 residues. Germline lookup yields CDR1 KGHSH and CDR2 LQKENI. CDR3 DNA sequence: TGTGCCAGCTCGTCGGACAGGGCAGATACGCAGTATTTT. It is translated as CASSSDRADTQYF.

This clonotype was picked up many times. The chain is built from TRBV28 and TRBJ1-4; D is ambiguous. Germline loops: CDR1 MDHEN, CDR2 SYDVKM. The CDR3 is 11 residues long. V lost 7 bases, J lost 7 bases, and 7 bases lay in between. Here the CDR3 DNA reads TGTGCCAGCACTTCTAGTGAAAAACTGTTTTTT. Its protein is CASTSSEKLFF.

The CDR3 loop is CASRSGGPYNEQFF. The CDR3 DNA sequence: TGTGCCAGCCGAAGCGGGGGGCCTTACAATGAGCAGTTCTTC. The chain links TRBV3-1 to TRBJ2-1; 9 nucleotides align to TRBD2. V dropped 8 bases and J dropped 4; count of bases not matched to a gene: 6. The CDR3 totals 14 residues. The germline V gene encodes CDR1 LGHDT and CDR2 YNNKEL (reference sequence).

The chain couples TRBV20-1 to TRBJ2-1; 13 bases align to TRBD2. The germline V gene has CDR1 DFQATT and CDR2 SNEGSKA (reference sequence). V trimming: 5 bases; J trimming: 3 bases; junction bases outside the gene matches: 10. The CDR3 is 17 amino acids. CDR3 sequence: CSALTSGGSSGYNEQFF. The CDR3 nucleotides read TGCAGTGCTTTGACTAGCGGGGGGTCGTCGGGCTACAATGAGCAGTTCTTC.

This clonotype was counted ten times or more. This chain's CDR3 is CASSPSGVTVYGYTF. CDR3 bases: TGTGCCAGCAGTCCCTCCGGGGTCACGGTTTATGGCTACACCTTC. The chain is built from TRBV4-2 and TRBJ1-2; D ambiguous. Germline V gives CDR1 LGHNA, CDR2 YNFKEQ. Trimming pared 6 bases from V and 5 bases from J, leaving 19 bases between. The CDR3 has 15 amino acids.

This clonotype was counted ten times or more. J is TRBJ2-1 and V is TRBV20-1, with 10 bases matching TRBD2. The CDR3 runs to 16 residues. The germline CDR1 and CDR2 sequences are DFQATT and SNEGSKA (reference sequence). After removal of 5 bases from V and 8 bases from J, the junction contained 15 bases not matched to a gene. The CDR3: CSAEGRGAGGLHEQFF. The CDR3 region has the DNA TGCAGTGCTGAGGGCCGCGGAGCGGGAGGGTTGCATGAGCAGTTCTTC.

This clonotype is a singleton in its sample. The chain carries TRBV28 and TRBJ1-6; D possibly corresponds to TRBD1 (6 bases). Germline V lookup: CDR1 MDHEN, CDR2 SYDVKM. The CDR3 is made up of 14 amino acids. The V and J ends lost 6 bases and 6 bases respectively, with 12 bases between them. The CDR3 DNA follows: TGTGCCAGCAGCAGGACAGTGCCTAATTCACCCCTCCACTTT. As protein: CASSRTVPNSPLHF.

Many counts were recorded for this clonotype. The chain joins TRBV6-5 to TRBJ1-2; tentatively, D is TRBD1 (5 bases). This CDR3 region has 12 residues. Germline CDR1 and CDR2: MNHEY and SVGAGI. V dropped 4 bases and J dropped 8 bases, with 11 bases sitting between them. CDR3 nucleotide sequence: TGTGCCAGCAGTTTCCCGGGGGAGGGCTACACCTTC. This codes for CASSFPGEGYTF.

This clonotype came up once. The V call is TRBV7-2, the J call TRBJ1-5; TRBD1 matches at 7 bases. J lost 1 base, V lost 4 bases, and 7 bases had no gene match. This CDR3 spans 16 amino acids. Germline loops: CDR1 SGHTA, CDR2 FQGNSA. The CDR3 protein is CASSYSGRGSNQPQHF. For the CDR3, the DNA is TGTGCCAGCAGCTATTCTGGCAGGGGGAGCAATCAGCCCCAGCATTTT.

J is TRBJ2-1 and V is TRBV9, with 7 bases lining up with TRBD1. CDR1 and CDR2 from the germline V gene are SGDLS and YYNGEE. The CDR3 runs 13 residues. V was pared by 4 bases and J by 5 bases, with 3 bases of the junction left unmatched. The CDR3 sequence is CASSTGTDNEQFF. The CDR3 DNA sequence: TGTGCCAGCAGCACCGGGACAGACAATGAGCAGTTCTTC.

With respect to this clonotype: This may be a read error: a much more frequent sequence differs by one nucleotide. This sequence joins TRBV6-1 and TRBJ2-3; D may be TRBD1 (5 bases). The length of the CDR3 is 14 residues. Germline V gene data show CDR1 as MNHNS and CDR2 as SASEGT. CDR3 loop: CASSMGRGTDMQYF. CDR3 coding DNA: TGTGCCAGCAGTATGGGAAGGGGCACAGATATGCAGTATTTT.

This clonotype was recorded many times. V usage is TRBV2 and J usage is TRBJ2-3, with D hard to call. V was pared by 7 bases and J by 0 bases, with 8 bases between. Germline values: CDR1 SNHLY, CDR2 FYNNEI. CDR3 length equals 13 residues. CDR3: CASTQTSTDTQYF. CDR3 nucleotide sequence: TGTGCCAGCACGCAGACTAGCACAGATACGCAGTATTTT. Full variable domain (remainder filled in from reference TRBV2 and TRBJ2-3): EPEVTQTPSHQVTQMGQEVILRCVPISNHLYFYWYRQILGQKVEFLVSFYNNEISEKSEIFDDQFSVERPDGSNFTLKIRSTKLEDSAMYFCASTQTSTDTQYFGPGTRLTVL.

Ten or more counts support this clonotype. V usage is TRBV4-1 and J usage is TRBJ1-5; D not resolved. Germline CDR1 reads MGHRA; CDR2 reads YSYEKL. V was shortened by 0 bases and J by 0 bases, with 12 bases between the two germline ends. This CDR3 contains 17 residues. The CDR3 region is CASSQEELPHSNQPQHF. The CDR3 region has the DNA TGCGCCAGCAGCCAAGAGGAACTCCCTCATAGCAATCAGCCCCAGCATTTT.

As to this clonotype: The missing conserved phenylalanine or tryptophan at the end of this CDR3 makes a read error likely. The limits of the CDR3 on the DNA are not certain, so only TCRdb's listed CDR3 is given. The rearrangement joins TRBV2 to TRBJ2-2. CDR1 is SNHLY and CDR2 is FYNNEI in the germline V gene. The CDR3 is 10 residues long, ends included. The CDR3 loop is CASIPRGAGV.

The count of this clonotype is one. The J gene is TRBJ2-3, the V gene TRBV20-1; 11 positions match TRBD1. The CDR3 is 16 amino acids. Losses at the gene ends were 2 bases for V and 11 bases for J; bases not matched to a gene: 15. Looked up from germline, CDR1 is DFQATT and CDR2 is SNEGSKA (reference sequence). The CDR3, as DNA: TGCAGTGCTAGATTTTATGGGACAGGGGGATTCAATGAGCAGTATTTT. This codes for CSARFYGTGGFNEQYF.

This clonotype was detected only once. V gene TRBV29-1 combines with J gene TRBJ2-7, with TRBD1 identical over 8 bases. Germline V gene data show CDR1 as SQVTM and CDR2 as ANQGSEA. V lost 2 bases to trimming and J lost 4 bases; unmatched junction nucleotides: 4. CDR3 size: 13 residues. The CDR3 is CSVESRGPYEQYF. The CDR3 bases are TGCAGCGTTGAAAGCAGGGGGCCGTACGAGCAGTACTTC.

V usage is TRBV7-9 and J usage is TRBJ2-5, with 9 positions matching TRBD1. This CDR3 contains 13 residues. V trimming: 5 bases; J trimming: 5 bases; junction bases outside the gene matches: 3. Germline V gene sequence: CDR1 SEHNR, CDR2 FQNEAQ (reference sequence). CDR3 in amino acids: CASSKTGGETQYF. In DNA, the CDR3 is TGTGCCAGCAGCAAGACAGGGGGGGAGACCCAGTACTTC. Full variable domain (rest looked up from reference TRBV7-9 and TRBJ2-5): DTGVSQNPRHKITKRGQNVTFRCDPISEHNRLYWYRQTLGQGPEFLTYFQNEAQLEKSRLLSDRFSAERPKGSFSTLEIQRTEQGDSAMYLCASSKTGGETQYFGPGTRLLVL.

The rearrangement uses TRBV7-9 and TRBJ2-1; D remains ambiguous. The CDR3 runs to 11 residues. V lost 5 bases and J lost 6, with 5 bases in between. Germline CDR1 is SEHNR and CDR2 is FQNEAQ (reference sequence). The CDR3 coding sequence is TGTGCCAGCAGCCCCAGCAATGAGCAGTTCTTC. Translated, it gives CASSPSNEQFF.

The chain recombines TRBV7-8 with TRBJ1-4; D not certain. The CDR3 extends over 15 amino acids. Germline V CDR1 and CDR2: SGHVS, FQNEAQ. V lost 1 base, J lost 3 bases, and 9 bases lay in between. The CDR3 region is CASSLGVGANEKLFF. CDR3 nucleotides: TGTGCCAGCAGCTTAGGGGTTGGGGCTAATGAAAAACTGTTTTTT. The full variable domain, rest sourced from reference TRBV7-8 and TRBJ1-4, is GAGVSQSPRYKVAKRGQDVALRCDPISGHVSLFWYQQALGQGPEFLTYFQNEAQLDKSGLPSDRFFAERPEGSVSTLKIQRTQQEDSAVYLCASSLGVGANEKLFFGSGTQLSVL.

This rearrangement joins TRBV7-9 to TRBJ2-1; possibly TRBD1 for D (5 bases). Trimming stripped 5 bases from V and 4 bases from J, with 6 bases between. The germline V gene has CDR1 SEHNR and CDR2 FQNEAQ (reference sequence). This CDR3 is built from 12 residues. The CDR3 sequence is CASSPGYNEQFF. In DNA, the CDR3 is TGTGCCAGCAGCCCAGGGTACAATGAGCAGTTCTTC.

This clonotype was seen more than once but under ten times. This may come from a read error, since a much larger clone is one base off. The chain links TRBV6-5 to TRBJ1-2; 10 nucleotides match TRBD1. CDR1 and CDR2 from the germline V gene are MNHEY and SVGAGI. This CDR3 contains 14 residues. The trim removed 6 bases at V and 4 bases at J, leaving 5 bases unmatched. The CDR3 loop reads CASRGDRGAYGYTF. CDR3 coding DNA: TGTGCCAGCAGGGGGGACAGGGGTGCCTATGGCTACACCTTC.

This clonotype was counted at least ten times. J is TRBJ2-3 and V is TRBV7-2, with unresolved D. The V and J ends lost 3 bases and 5 bases respectively, with 12 bases between them. Germline CDR1 and CDR2: SGHTA and FQGNSA. The CDR3 has 14 amino acids. The CDR3 loop reads CASSFKPERDTQYF. Here the CDR3 DNA reads TGTGCCAGCAGCTTCAAACCCGAACGAGATACGCAGTATTTT.

This rearrangement joins TRBV29-1 to TRBJ2-2, with D perhaps assigned TRBD1 or TRBD2 (5 bases each). CDR3 length: 12 amino acids. V lost 8 bases to trimming and J lost 4 bases, with 11 bases between them. Germline V gene sequence: CDR1 SQVTM, CDR2 ANQGSEA. CDR3 coding DNA: TGCAGCTCCCCGAGGGGCACCGGGGAGCTGTTTTTT. This sequence encodes CSSPRGTGELFF.